Given below is one T cell receptor beta chain in context. The data derive from a study of blood T cells in healthy people across ages. There are 13 residues in the CDR3. The V gene lost 6 bases and the J gene lost 7 bases, with 19 bases spanning the gap. Germline loops: CDR1 DFQATT, CDR2 SNEGSKA (reference sequence). The second PCR ran roughly 6 to 11 cycles with a sample-barcoded 5' primer and J-beta primers. TCRdb used MiXCR to reprocess the 5' RACE reads, holding one entry per CDR3 protein. The table has around 1,600,000 distinct CDR3 sequences, 35% to 45% seen once; the top ten hold approximately 4%.

The chain combines TRBV20-1 with TRBJ2-7; the D gene is possibly TRBD1 (5 bases). This receptor was identified in a woman under 30 in good health. Source material: blood. CDR3 sequence (DNA): TGCAGTGCGGGGCACCGAATCTACAATGAGCAGTACTTC. It codes for CSAGHRIYNEQYF.